These 25 T cell receptor beta chains were all obtained from the same sample, sequenced in a study of metastatic and nonmetastatic thyroid tumors (dated by TCRdb to about 2020). No patient had received any treatment before thyroid surgery. The receptor library was made with PCR. Sequencing was carried out with an Illumina HiSeq 4000. Using fastp trimming at Q25 and MiXCR clonotype assembly, TCRdb reanalyzed the public sequencing data and kept in-frame beta chains. This sample holds around 40,000 clones; about 13% were observed only once. The top ten clonotypes cover more than 9% of the sample. The sequencing input was blood. These receptors originate from a female donor with papillary thyroid cancer or a benign thyroid nodule (not recorded which). Some clones in this sample may be carry-over from other donors' samples.

The chain carries TRBV11-2 and TRBJ2-1; D uncertain. The V end lost 5 bases, the J end lost 4 bases, and 12 bases lay between the germline ends. The CDR3 is made up of 14 amino acids. Per the germline V gene, CDR1 is SGHAT and CDR2 is FQNNGV. For the CDR3, the DNA is TGTGCCAGCAGCCCTCATGGCCTATACAATGAGCAGTTCTTC. Encoded protein: CASSPHGLYNEQFF.

This clone was seen more than once but under ten times. The chain links TRBV12-5 to TRBJ2-5; a possible D gene is TRBD2 (5 bases). Trimming stripped 6 bases from V and 2 bases from J, with 13 bases between. Germline V gene sequence: CDR1 LGHNT, CDR2 FRNRAP. The CDR3 length is 14 residues. CDR3 DNA sequence: TGTGCTAGTGGGGGTAGATCGGGGCAAGAGACCCAGTACTTC. Its protein is CASGGRSGQETQYF.

This clone was observed many times. The sample carries other DNA sequences with the same CDR3. V usage is TRBV6-7 and J usage is TRBJ1-2; D remains unclear. TRBV6-7 is an ORF, and what it does is uncertain. The V gene lost 2 bases and the J gene lost 4 bases, with 14 bases spanning the gap. The CDR3 spans 15 residues. The CDR3 DNA is TGTGCCAGCAGTTACCCTCCGATCCTCTTCTATGGCTACACCTTC. Encoded protein: CASSYPPILFYGYTF.

This clone was counted many times. The J gene is TRBJ2-7, the V gene TRBV7-2; maybe TRBD2 (6 bases). Germline V CDR1 and CDR2: SGHTA, FQGNSA. The V and J ends lost 3 bases and 6 bases respectively, with 12 bases between them. This CDR3 region has 13 residues. The CDR3 is CASSFTSGSEQYF. The CDR3 DNA reads as TGTGCCAGCAGCTTCACTTCCGGGAGCGAGCAGTACTTC.

J is TRBJ1-1 and V is TRBV4-1; D gene uncertain. The CDR3 is made up of 15 amino acids. Trimming stripped 1 base from V and 5 bases from J, with 14 bases between. CDR1 is MGHRA, CDR2 YSYEKL, per germline. The CDR3 region is CASSQVLPGFTEAFF. The CDR3 DNA reads as TGCGCCAGCAGCCAAGTTTTGCCGGGTTTTACTGAAGCTTTCTTT.

As concerns this clone: A much larger clone lies a single base off, so this may be a read error. The chain joins TRBV7-9 to TRBJ2-2; no definite D call. The germline V gene encodes CDR1 SEHNR and CDR2 FQNEAQ (reference sequence). The CDR3 contains 13 residues. The CDR3 DNA follows: TGTGCCATCAGCTATATTGAGTCCGGGGAGCTGTTTTTT. Translation: CAISYIESGELFF.

There are many counts of this clone. A read error is possible here, since a much larger clone lies one base away. The chain links TRBV6-1 to TRBJ2-7, with 7 bases that match TRBD2. The germline V gene encodes CDR1 MNHNS and CDR2 SASEGT. Trimming cost V 7 bases and J 6 bases; bases outside gene matches: 15. The CDR3 consists of 15 residues. For the CDR3, the DNA is TGTGCCAGCAATAAAGGGACTAACGGGAGTATCGAGCAGTACTTC. It translates to CASNKGTNGSIEQYF.

This clone was seen ten or more times. The chain combines TRBV5-1 with TRBJ2-2, with 8 bases identical to TRBD2. This CDR3 has 16 residues. The germline V gene encodes CDR1 SGHRS and CDR2 YFSETQ. Losses at the gene ends were 5 bases for V and 0 bases for J; bases not matched to a gene: 6. CDR3 sequence reads: CASRLLAGSNTGELFF. In DNA form, the CDR3 reads TGCGCCAGCAGGCTATTAGCGGGGTCGAACACCGGGGAGCTGTTTTTT.

This clone occurred many times. This chain connects TRBV12-3 or TRBV12-4 to TRBJ1-2; unclear D gene. V gave up 5 bases and J gave up 4 bases, with 14 bases separating them. The CDR3 has 14 residues. CDR3 protein: CASSKLPEFYGYTF. DNA for the CDR3: TGTGCCAGCAGTAAACTCCCGGAATTCTATGGCTACACCTTC.

About this clone: With a much larger clone just one base away, this may be a read error. The identical CDR3 is also encoded by other nucleotide sequences in the sample. J is TRBJ1-4 and V is TRBV20-1, with D hard to call. CDR1 is DFQATT, CDR2 SNEGSKA, per germline (reference sequence). The CDR3 is 15 residues long. Trimming cost V 1 base and J 10 bases, with 19 bases left between them. DNA for the CDR3: TGCAGTGCTAGAGGCCCTGGCGGAAGCAAGGGAAAACTGTTTTTT. Protein product: CSARGPGGSKGKLFF.

A word on this clone: This may be a read error: a much more frequent sequence differs by one nucleotide. The sample carries other DNA sequences with the same CDR3. In nucleotides, the CDR3 is TGTGCCAGCAGCTCCGGGGGTGAAAAACTGTTTTTT. Its translation: CASSSGGEKLFF. This rearrangement joins TRBV7-8 to TRBJ1-4; TRBD1 might be the D (5 bases). Germline V lookup: CDR1 SGHVS, CDR2 FQNEAQ. Deletions cut 4 bases from V and 7 bases from J, with 7 bases between. This CDR3 is 12 amino acids long.

This clone was recorded many times. This chain uses TRBV4-2 with TRBJ1-5, with D possibly TRBD1 on 5 matching bases. Germline V CDR1 and CDR2: LGHNA, YNFKEQ. The V end was cut by 6 bases, the J end by 1 base, with 7 bases between. CDR3 length: 13 amino acids. CDR3 protein: CASSRDSNQPQHF. The CDR3 nucleotides read TGTGCCAGCAGTCGGGACAGCAATCAGCCCCAGCATTTT.

Notes on this clone: Other DNA sequences of this sample code for an identical CDR3. The V call is TRBV20-1, the J call TRBJ2-7; 10 bases are a match to TRBD1. CDR3 length equals 15 residues. Trimming took 0 bases from V and 7 from J; bases not matched to a gene: 9. Germline lookup yields CDR1 DFQATT and CDR2 SNEGSKA (reference sequence). CDR3 sequence (DNA): TGCAGTGCTAGAGACATAAGACAGGGGGCGGGAGAGCAGTACTTC. Protein sequence: CSARDIRQGAGEQYF.

This clone was picked up many times. In nucleotides, the CDR3 is TGTGCCAGCAGTTACTCCCCCGCCGGGACCGACTATGGCTACACCTTC. Protein: CASSYSPAGTDYGYTF. The V call is TRBV6-5, the J call TRBJ1-2, with D maybe TRBD1 (5 bases). The V gene lost 0 bases and the J gene lost 3 bases, with 14 bases spanning the gap. The germline gives CDR1 MNHEY, CDR2 SVGAGI. This CDR3 spans 16 amino acids.

A few counts support this clone. V and J are TRBV6-1 and TRBJ1-2, with 7 bases that match TRBD1. CDR1 and CDR2 from the germline V gene are MNHNS and SASEGT. Trimming removed 6 bases from V and 4 bases from J; junction bases left unmatched: 5. This CDR3 comprises 13 residues. CDR3 DNA: TGTGCCAGCAGCGACAGGGCATCCTATGGCTACACCTTC. It specifies CASSDRASYGYTF.

This clone was seen ten or more times. This chain connects TRBV18 to TRBJ2-1; D gene uncertain. The CDR3 spans 13 residues. V shed 8 bases and J shed 5 bases, with 13 bases lying between them. From germline, CDR1 is KGHSH and CDR2 LQKENI. This CDR3 reads CASRPPDDNEQFF. The CDR3, as DNA: TGTGCCAGCCGTCCTCCCGATGACAATGAGCAGTTCTTC.

This clone was counted at least ten times. The chain joins TRBV28 to TRBJ1-3, with 9 bases matching TRBD1. V lost 6 bases to trimming and J lost 4 bases; unmatched junction nucleotides: 7. This CDR3 contains 15 residues. The germline gives CDR1 MDHEN, CDR2 SYDVKM. The CDR3 loop is CASSSDRGWGNTIYF. The CDR3 DNA sequence: TGTGCCAGCAGCTCCGACAGGGGGTGGGGAAACACCATATATTTT.

This clone was observed many times. The chain recombines TRBV6-5 with TRBJ2-2; 12 bases agree with TRBD1. Trimming cost V 6 bases and J 5 bases; bases outside gene matches: 13. The CDR3 has 18 amino acids. CDR1 and CDR2 (germline): MNHEY, SVGAGI. As DNA, the CDR3 is TGTGCCAGCAGCCTATCCCGCGGGACAGGGGGCGGAACCGGGGAGCTGTTTTTT. Protein product: CASSLSRGTGGGTGELFF.

This clone was picked up many times. The rearrangement links TRBV7-9 to TRBJ1-3; the match to TRBD1 covers 7 bases. V was pared by 6 bases and J by 3 bases, with 8 bases of the junction left unmatched. CDR1 is SEHNR, CDR2 FQNEAQ, per germline (reference sequence). The CDR3 runs to 15 residues. CDR3 loop: CASSGGGGFGNTIYF. CDR3 sequence (DNA): TGTGCCAGCAGTGGGGGAGGGGGCTTTGGAAACACCATATATTTT. The entire variable domain, with the rest obtained from reference TRBV7-9 and TRBJ1-3, is as follows: DTGVSQNPRHKITKRGQNVTFRCDPISEHNRLYWYRQTLGQGPEFLTYFQNEAQLEKSRLLSDRFSAERPKGSFSTLEIQRTEQGDSAMYLCASSGGGGFGNTIYFGEGSWLTVV.

The sample holds many counts of this clone. This clone may be a read error of a much larger clone one base away. The rearrangement joins TRBV12-3 or TRBV12-4 to TRBJ2-1; tentatively, D is TRBD2 (6 bases). The CDR3 totals 12 residues. Deletions cut 1 base from V and 8 bases from J, with 6 bases between. CDR3: CASSLGGDEQFF. The CDR3 DNA sequence: TGTGCCAGCAGTTTAGGGGGGGATGAGCAGTTCTTC.

In its sample, this clone was seen once. The CDR3 ends on some other residue instead of the conserved phenylalanine or tryptophan, so this is likely a read error. The rearrangement links TRBV25-1 to TRBJ1-2; 9 nucleotides line up with TRBD1. CDR3 length equals 13 residues. CDR1 and CDR2 (germline): MGHDK, SYGVNS. CDR3 sequence reads: CASSDTGGRGYTI. CDR3 DNA: TGCGCCAGCAGTGACACAGGGGGCCGGGGCTACACCATC.

This clone has at least ten counts. The chain employs TRBV28 and TRBJ1-1; 7 positions match TRBD1. Germline V lookup: CDR1 MDHEN, CDR2 SYDVKM. V was clipped by 11 bases and J by 3 bases; unmatched bases: 21. The CDR3 is 17 residues long. The CDR3 DNA reads as TGTGCCGGCACCTTGGAAACAGGGGCTGGAAGGCACACTGAAGCTTTCTTT. Protein: CAGTLETGAGRHTEAFF.

This clone was counted ten times or more. J is TRBJ1-1 and V is TRBV6-1; D is unresolved. Germline CDR1 reads MNHNS; CDR2 reads SASEGT. The CDR3 extends over 14 amino acids. Trimming stripped 4 bases from V and 0 bases from J, with 9 bases between. DNA for the CDR3: TGTGCCAGCAGTGGGAGTCATTTGAACACTGAAGCTTTCTTT. Protein product: CASSGSHLNTEAFF.

This clone appeared many times. The chain has TRBV24-1 and TRBJ2-1; D may be TRBD2 (5 bases). In germline, CDR1 is KGHDR, CDR2 SFDVKD. The CDR3 runs 15 residues. V lost 9 bases, J lost 4 bases, and 18 bases lay in between. The CDR3: CATAKLRAAYNEQFF. CDR3 coding DNA: TGTGCCACCGCTAAGCTGAGGGCGGCGTACAATGAGCAGTTCTTC.

V usage is TRBV5-1 and J usage is TRBJ2-2; 9 bases are shared with TRBD1. The germline V gene encodes CDR1 SGHRS and CDR2 YFSETQ. This CDR3 has 15 residues. The J segment lost 3 bases and the V segment lost 4 bases, leaving 4 bases of the junction unmatched. CDR3 sequence: CASSVTGGDTGELFF. The CDR3 nucleotides are TGCGCCAGCAGCGTGACAGGGGGGGACACCGGGGAGCTGTTTTTT.